This T cell receptor beta chain emerged from a study of blood T cell repertoires in COVID-19. Trimming pared 6 bases from V and 10 bases from J, leaving 16 bases between. This CDR3 comprises 13 residues. From germline, CDR1 is SGHNT and CDR2 YENEEA. Clones were sequenced by immunoSEQ multiplex PCR, and TCRdb holds only the in-frame ones, with some missing. Of about 210,000 clones listed, 82% were seen once; the top ten hold approximately 12%. The sequencing input was peripheral blood. This receptor was obtained from a woman aged 35 to 49 with acute or convalescent COVID-19. The chain links TRBV11-3 to TRBJ2-1; D may be TRBD1 (6 bases). The CDR3 is CASSRSAGAEQFF. The DNA for the CDR3 is TGTGCCAGCAGTCGCTCCGCAGGGGCCGAGCAGTTCTTC.